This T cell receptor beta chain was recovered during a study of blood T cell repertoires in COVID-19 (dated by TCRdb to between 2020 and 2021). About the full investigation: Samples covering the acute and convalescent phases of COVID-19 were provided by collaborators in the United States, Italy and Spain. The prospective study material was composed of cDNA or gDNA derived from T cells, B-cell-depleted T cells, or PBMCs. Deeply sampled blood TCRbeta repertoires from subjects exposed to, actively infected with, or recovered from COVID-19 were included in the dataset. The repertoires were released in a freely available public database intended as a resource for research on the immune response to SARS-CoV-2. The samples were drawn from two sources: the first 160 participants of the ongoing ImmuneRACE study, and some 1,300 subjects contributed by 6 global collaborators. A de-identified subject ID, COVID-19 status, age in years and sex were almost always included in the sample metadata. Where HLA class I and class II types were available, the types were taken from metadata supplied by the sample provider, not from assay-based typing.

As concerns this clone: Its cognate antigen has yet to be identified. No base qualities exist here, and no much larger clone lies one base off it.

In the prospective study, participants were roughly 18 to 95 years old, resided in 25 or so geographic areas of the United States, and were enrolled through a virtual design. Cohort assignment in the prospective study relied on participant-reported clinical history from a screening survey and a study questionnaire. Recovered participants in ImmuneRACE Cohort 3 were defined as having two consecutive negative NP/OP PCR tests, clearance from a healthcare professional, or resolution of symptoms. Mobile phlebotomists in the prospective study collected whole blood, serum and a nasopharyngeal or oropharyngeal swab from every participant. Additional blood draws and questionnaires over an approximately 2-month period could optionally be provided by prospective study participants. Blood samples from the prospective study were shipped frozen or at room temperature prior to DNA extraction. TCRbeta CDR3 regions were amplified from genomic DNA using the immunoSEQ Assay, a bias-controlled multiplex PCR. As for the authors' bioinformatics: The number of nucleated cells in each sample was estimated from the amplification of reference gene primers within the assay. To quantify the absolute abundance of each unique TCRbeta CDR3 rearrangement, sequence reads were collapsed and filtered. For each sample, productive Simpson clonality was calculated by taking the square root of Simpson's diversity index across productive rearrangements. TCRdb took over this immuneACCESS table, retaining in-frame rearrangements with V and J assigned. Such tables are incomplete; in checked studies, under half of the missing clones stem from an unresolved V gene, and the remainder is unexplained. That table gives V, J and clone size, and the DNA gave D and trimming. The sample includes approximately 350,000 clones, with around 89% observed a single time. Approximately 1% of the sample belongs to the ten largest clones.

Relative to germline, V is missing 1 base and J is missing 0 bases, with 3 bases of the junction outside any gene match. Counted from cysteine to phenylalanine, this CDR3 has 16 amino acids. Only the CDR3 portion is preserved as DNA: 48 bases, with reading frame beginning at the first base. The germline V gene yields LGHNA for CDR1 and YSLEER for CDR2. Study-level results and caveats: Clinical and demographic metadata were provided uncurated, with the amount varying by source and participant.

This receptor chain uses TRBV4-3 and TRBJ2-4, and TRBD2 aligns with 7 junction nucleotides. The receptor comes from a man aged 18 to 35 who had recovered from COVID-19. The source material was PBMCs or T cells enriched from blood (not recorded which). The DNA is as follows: TGCGCCAGCAGCCAAGGGGAGGGGCTAGCCAAAAACATTCAGTACTTC. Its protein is CASSQGEGLAKNIQYF.